These 23 T cell receptor beta chains came from one sample sequenced in a study of cytomegalovirus exposure and HLA in healthy donors. Use of 60 Vbeta and 13 Jbeta primers characterized the PCR. The method was immunoSEQ multiplex PCR; TCRdb's version includes in-frame clones alone and lacks a portion of them. The sample includes tens of thousands of clones, roughly 75% of them seen just once. What was sequenced was PBMCs. The receptors stem from a man between 40 and 49 years old in good health and CMV-seronegative.

This chain connects TRBV19 to TRBJ2-2; possibly TRBD1 for D (5 bases). V shed 2 bases and J shed 6 bases, with 7 bases lying between them. The CDR3 is 13 residues long. CDR1 and CDR2 (germline): LNHDA, SQIVND (reference sequence). The CDR3: CASSIPGSGELFF. The DNA for the CDR3 is TGTGCCAGTAGTATACCAGGGTCCGGGGAGCTGTTTTTT. Together with reference TRBV19 and TRBJ2-2, the CDR3 gives the full variable domain: DGGITQSPKYLFRKEGQNVTLSCEQNLNHDAMYWYRQDPGQGLRLIYYSQIVNDFQKGDIAEGYSVSREKKESFPLTVTSAQKNPTAFYLCASSIPGSGELFFGEGSRLTVL.

The rearrangement joins TRBV28 to TRBJ2-7, with a possible D match to TRBD1 (6 bases). Germline loops: CDR1 MDHEN, CDR2 SYDVKM. V gave up 5 bases and J gave up 10 bases, with 15 bases separating them. The CDR3 consists of 12 residues. The chain's CDR3 is CASSPPRGPQYF. In nucleotides, the CDR3 is TGTGCCAGCAGTCCCCCCAGGGGCCCCCAGTACTTC.

V gene TRBV19 combines with J gene TRBJ2-7; D is ambiguous. Per germline, CDR1 LNHDA and CDR2 SQIVND (reference sequence). The CDR3 extends over 13 amino acids. The ends were cut back, 3 bases at V and 5 bases at J, with 11 bases in the middle. The CDR3, as DNA: TGTGCCAGTAGTATCGGCCCCGGAGACGAGCAGTACTTC. This gives the protein CASSIGPGDEQYF.

This clone showed up just once. This CDR3 reads CASSIGLIYEQYF. The CDR3, as DNA: TGTGCCAGTAGTATTGGACTCATCTACGAGCAGTACTTC. V is TRBV19 and J is TRBJ2-7; a weak D match, TRBD2 (5 bases). This CDR3 contains 13 residues. The germline CDR1 and CDR2 sequences are LNHDA and SQIVND (reference sequence). V was trimmed by 3 bases and J by 3 bases, leaving 9 bases between them.

Only a few counts were recorded for this clone. The V call is TRBV19, the J call TRBJ1-1, with a possible D match to TRBD1 (5 bases). The germline CDR1 and CDR2 sequences are LNHDA and SQIVND (reference sequence). CDR3 size: 14 residues. The V and J ends lost 4 bases and 2 bases respectively, with 11 bases between them. CDR3 residues: CASSTTQDNTEAFF. CDR3 nucleotides: TGTGCCAGTAGTACGACACAGGATAACACTGAAGCTTTCTTT.

The genes are TRBV9 and TRBJ1-1; D gene unclear. The CDR3 spans 13 residues. The ends were cut back, 1 base at V and 6 bases at J, with 10 bases in the middle. Germline V gene data show CDR1 as SGDLS and CDR2 as YYNGEE. In DNA form, the CDR3 reads TGTGCCAGCAGCGTAACCCCAGGCGCTGAAGCTTTCTTT. It is translated as CASSVTPGAEAFF.

The chain carries TRBV5-1 and TRBJ1-1, with unresolved D. The CDR3 sequence is 14 residues long. Germline V lookup: CDR1 SGHRS, CDR2 YFSETQ. V dropped 0 bases and J dropped 1 base, with 7 bases sitting between them. The DNA of the CDR3 is TGCGCCAGCAGCTTGGACCCGGGGAACACTGAAGCTTTCTTT. This sequence encodes CASSLDPGNTEAFF.

The chain recombines TRBV15 with TRBJ1-5; D not resolved. Germline CDR1 and CDR2: LNHNV and YYDKDF (reference sequence). V was cut by 3 bases and J by 4 bases, with 10 bases left in between. The CDR3 extends over 14 amino acids. The CDR3 is CATSSQAWNQPQHF. For the CDR3, the DNA is TGTGCCACCAGCAGCCAAGCCTGGAATCAGCCCCAGCATTTT.

The J gene is TRBJ2-7, the V gene TRBV28, with 8 bases matching TRBD2. Trimming cost V 2 bases and J 9 bases; bases outside gene matches: 9. The CDR3 length is 14 residues. From germline, CDR1 is MDHEN and CDR2 SYDVKM. The CDR3: CASSLTSGNTGQYF. CDR3 coding DNA: TGTGCCAGCAGTTTAACTAGCGGAAATACGGGGCAGTACTTC.

This clone was detected once. The chain carries TRBV5-6 and TRBJ2-7, with D perhaps TRBD2 (6 bases). Deletions cut 6 bases from V and 3 bases from J, with 16 bases between. There are 14 residues in the CDR3. CDR1 and CDR2 from the germline V gene are SGHDT and YYEEEE. The chain's CDR3 is CASTGTGGDYEQYF. CDR3 nucleotide sequence: TGTGCCAGCACCGGGACTGGAGGAGACTACGAGCAGTACTTC.

This chain links TRBV6-1 with TRBJ1-2, with 8 bases that match TRBD1. Germline lookup yields CDR1 MNHNS and CDR2 SASEGT. V shed 4 bases and J 4 bases; nucleotides not matched to a gene: 11. The CDR3 contains 16 residues. CDR3 protein: CASSGVGRGLVYGYTF. The CDR3 DNA reads TGTGCCAGCAGTGGGGTGGGCAGGGGGCTCGTCTATGGCTACACCTTC.

The CDR3 bases are TGTGCCAGCAGTTCGGGACTAGCGGGGGGGCTTACCGGGGAGCTGTTTTTT. Encoded protein: CASSSGLAGGLTGELFF. This chain connects TRBV5-4 to TRBJ2-2; 16 positions match TRBD2. The trim removed 5 bases at V and 5 bases at J, leaving 6 bases unmatched. This CDR3 is 17 amino acids long. Germline-derived CDR1 and CDR2 are SGHNT and YYREEE (reference sequence). The entire variable domain, with the rest obtained from reference TRBV5-4 and TRBJ2-2, is as follows: ETGVTQSPTHLIKTRGQQVTLRCSSQSGHNTVSWYQQALGQGPQFIFQYYREEENGRGNFPPRFSGLQFPNYSSELNVNALELDDSALYLCASSSGLAGGLTGELFFGEGSRLTVL.

This clone has only one observation. The chain joins TRBV6-5 to TRBJ1-1; the D is unclear. Trimming pared 4 bases from V and 1 base from J, leaving 10 bases between. CDR1 and CDR2 (germline): MNHEY, SVGAGI. CDR3 length equals 14 residues. The CDR3 is CASSFNSWNTEAFF. CDR3 coding DNA: TGTGCCAGCAGTTTTAACAGCTGGAACACTGAAGCTTTCTTT.

The rearrangement joins TRBV5-1 to TRBJ1-3, with D uncertain. The germline V and J ends were trimmed by 0 bases and 3 bases, with 13 bases remaining between them. The CDR3 loop spans 16 amino acids. CDR1 SGHRS and CDR2 YFSETQ come from the germline V gene. Here the CDR3 DNA reads TGCGCCAGCAGCTTGGCCTCGGGTGTGTTTGGAAACACCATATATTTT. It codes for CASSLASGVFGNTIYF.

In its sample, this clone was seen once. The J gene is TRBJ2-2, the V gene TRBV30, with D possibly matching TRBD2 (7 bases). The V and J ends lost 3 bases and 7 bases respectively, with 12 bases between them. Germline V lookup: CDR1 GTSNPN, CDR2 SVGIG (reference sequence). This CDR3 has 13 residues. The CDR3 DNA follows: TGTGCCTGGAGGGGGGGGCGTAACGGGGAGCTGTTTTTT. It encodes CAWRGGRNGELFF.

The chain couples TRBV4-2 to TRBJ2-7; possibly TRBD2 for D (6 bases). Germline V gene data show CDR1 as LGHNA and CDR2 as YNFKEQ. This CDR3 comprises 15 residues. V lost 4 bases to trimming and J lost 7 bases, with 20 bases between them. CDR3 sequence: CASSLTRQEGSEQYF. CDR3 sequence (DNA): TGTGCCAGCAGCCTTACCCGGCAGGAGGGGAGTGAGCAGTACTTC.

The genes are TRBV5-4 and TRBJ2-1, with TRBD1 matching over 9 bases. The CDR3 has 15 amino acids. Trimming at V came to 7 bases and at J to 2 bases, leaving 7 bases not matched to a gene. Germline V gene lookup returns CDR1 SGHNT and CDR2 YYREEE (reference sequence). The CDR3 reads CASLSGTGTYNEQFF. The CDR3 nucleotides are TGTGCCAGCTTATCCGGGACAGGGACCTACAATGAGCAGTTCTTC.

The chain uses TRBV6-1 and TRBJ2-7, with 8 bases matching TRBD1. This CDR3 region has 15 residues. V was pared by 3 bases and J by 3 bases, with 7 bases of the junction left unmatched. From germline, CDR1 is MNHNS and CDR2 SASEGT. CDR3 amino acids: CASSEQGAPYYEQYF. The CDR3 DNA is TGTGCCAGCAGTGAGCAGGGGGCCCCCTACTACGAGCAGTACTTC.

The V and J genes are TRBV7-8 and TRBJ2-2, with TRBD2 matching over 14 bases. The CDR3 loop spans 17 amino acids. J gave up 3 bases and V 5 bases, and 5 bases lay outside the gene matches. Germline CDR1 reads SGHVS; CDR2 reads FQNEAQ. The CDR3 loop is CASSPGLAGDYTGELFF. The CDR3 nucleotides are TGTGCCAGCAGCCCGGGACTAGCGGGGGATTACACCGGGGAGCTGTTTTTT.

This chain uses TRBV4-2 with TRBJ2-5; 7 bases map to TRBD1. V lost 3 bases to trimming and J lost 3 bases; unmatched junction nucleotides: 7. CDR3 length: 15 residues. Looked up from germline, CDR1 is LGHNA and CDR2 is YNFKEQ. CDR3 nucleotide sequence: TGTGCCAGCAGCCAGACCGGGACAGCCGAAGAGACCCAGTACTTC. It specifies CASSQTGTAEETQYF.

This chain links TRBV27 with TRBJ2-3; the D gene is possibly TRBD2 (5 bases). The germline CDR1 and CDR2 sequences are MNHEY and SMNVEV (reference sequence). The CDR3 runs 16 residues. The ends were cut back, 3 bases at V and 0 bases at J, with 13 bases in the middle. The CDR3 loop reads CASSFYGLTSTDTQYF. The CDR3 DNA follows: TGTGCCAGCAGTTTTTACGGACTTACTAGCACAGATACGCAGTATTTT.

This chain uses TRBV2 with TRBJ1-5; D is undetermined. CDR1 is SNHLY, CDR2 FYNNEI, per germline. The CDR3 totals 13 residues. Trimming left V 4 bases short and J 0 bases short, with 4 bases between. The CDR3: CASSVDSNQPQHF. In DNA, the CDR3 is TGTGCCAGCAGTGTAGATAGCAATCAGCCCCAGCATTTT.

V gene TRBV6-1 combines with J gene TRBJ1-4; 8 positions match TRBD1. This CDR3 is 13 amino acids long. Trimming took 6 bases from V and 6 from J; bases not matched to a gene: 3. CDR1 and CDR2 from the germline V gene are MNHNS and SASEGT. The CDR3 nucleotides are TGTGCCAGCAGCTCGGACAGGGATGAAAAACTGTTTTTT. Protein product: CASSSDRDEKLFF.